The source of this T cell receptor (beta chain) is a study of blood T cell repertoires in COVID-19. This CDR3 comprises 14 residues. CDR1 WNHNN and CDR2 SYGVQD come from the germline V gene (reference sequence). With 0 bases removed from V and 5 bases from J, the gap between germline ends came to 10 bases. Produced via immunoSEQ multiplex PCR; TCRdb's table is partial and in-frame only. In the table there are 350,000 to 450,000 clones, 91% of which are singletons. Assignments of participants to cohorts depended upon their own reported clinical history. Specimen: PBMCs or T cells enriched from blood (not recorded which). The receptor was isolated from a woman aged 40 to 50 who had been exposed to COVID-19. This chain connects TRBV10-1 to TRBJ1-1, with D maybe TRBD1 (5 bases). CDR3 bases: TGCGCCAGCAGTGAGTCGGCAGGGAATACTGAAGCTTTCTTT. Protein: CASSESAGNTEAFF.